This record concerns one T cell receptor (beta chain) sequence. Antigen unknown. Germline CDR1 reads SGHRS; CDR2 reads YFSETQ. V lost 4 bases, J lost 6 bases, and 6 bases stayed unmatched. The CDR3 extends over 14 amino acids. The entry originates in a study of glioma-infiltrating T cells after dendritic cell vaccination. Study-level findings and limits: Longer survival after dendritic cell vaccination followed higher pretreatment TIL content.

TCRB CDR3 was amplified from 2 ug genomic DNA or less. Only in-frame clones appear in the TCRdb table, and some are missing; sequencing was by immunoSEQ multiplex PCR. Altogether approximately 91,000 clones are present, approximately 80% being singletons, with the ten largest covering over 2%. Stated time point: after dendritic cell vaccination, including at tumor progression/relapse. Isocitrate dehydrogenase mutation was absent in all glioblastoma patients. This rearrangement joins TRBV5-1 to TRBJ2-4; the match to TRBD2 covers 8 bases. The starting material was blood, obtained after dendritic cell vaccination. This sequence originates from a human donor with glioblastoma. The CDR3 DNA is TGCGCCAGCAGCAAAGCGGGGGCAGGAAACATTCAGTACTTC. This encodes CASSKAGAGNIQYF.